Following are 15 T cell receptor beta chains from one sample sequenced in a study of OX40 agonist ivuxolimab in advanced cancers. Only in-frame clones appear in the TCRdb table, and some are missing; sequencing was by immunoSEQ multiplex PCR. Among 55,000 to 80,000 clones listed, over 75% were seen once. Sequenced here: CD4+ or CD8+ T cells sorted from blood, sampled in a trial of the OX40 agonist ivuxolimab. Source of these receptors: an adult with an advanced solid tumor such as melanoma, head and neck, liver or kidney cancer.

The chain couples TRBV4-3 to TRBJ2-3; D possibly corresponds to TRBD1 (5 bases). Germline V lookup: CDR1 LGHNA, CDR2 YSLEER. V was cut by 0 bases and J by 5 bases, with 15 bases left in between. CDR3 length: 16 residues. The CDR3 loop is CASSQEVRQGLDTQYF. The CDR3 DNA reads TGCGCCAGCAGCCAAGAGGTCCGGCAGGGCCTAGATACGCAGTATTTT.

The chain uses TRBV5-1 and TRBJ1-1; 10 bases agree with TRBD1. This CDR3 is built from 14 residues. V lost 4 bases to trimming and J lost 6 bases; unmatched junction nucleotides: 6. Per the germline V gene, CDR1 is SGHRS and CDR2 is YFSETQ. DNA of the CDR3: TGCGCCAGCAGCGCGCGACAGGGGGCCGCTGAAGCTTTCTTT. Residues: CASSARQGAAEAFF.

V usage is TRBV7-2 and J usage is TRBJ2-6; 7 bases line up with TRBD1. Per the germline V gene, CDR1 is SGHTA and CDR2 is FQGNSA. V was pared by 5 bases and J by 9 bases, with 4 bases of the junction left unmatched. The CDR3 consists of 13 residues. CDR3 sequence (DNA): TGTGCCAGCAGCCCCGGGACAGTCAACGTCCTGACTTTC. Its protein product is CASSPGTVNVLTF. The variable domain in full, with the rest retrieved from reference TRBV7-2 and TRBJ2-6, is GAGVSQSPSNKVTEKGKDVELRCDPISGHTALYWYRQSLGQGLEFLIYFQGNSAPDKSGLPSDRFSAERTGGSVSTLTIQRTQQEDSAVYLCASSPGTVNVLTFGAGSRLTVL.

The gene calls are TRBV4-1 and TRBJ2-5; TRBD2 matches 8 bases. The germline V gene has CDR1 MGHRA and CDR2 YSYEKL. The CDR3 length is 16 residues. J lost 5 bases, V lost 1 base, and 9 bases had no gene match. This CDR3 reads CASSQGRTAGAETQYF. CDR3 nucleotides: TGCGCCAGCAGCCAAGGGCGGACAGCGGGGGCGGAGACCCAGTACTTC.

The chain couples TRBV19 to TRBJ1-1; D ambiguous. The CDR3 totals 14 residues. CDR1 and CDR2 (germline): LNHDA, SQIVND (reference sequence). Trimming left V 5 bases short and J 0 bases short, with 10 bases between. CDR3 nucleotide sequence: TGTGCCAGTAGTTCACAAAGGATGAACACTGAAGCTTTCTTT. It encodes CASSSQRMNTEAFF.

This clone came up once. This chain uses TRBV7-2 with TRBJ1-1; 8 bases fit TRBD1. The germline V gene has CDR1 SGHTA and CDR2 FQGNSA. Unmatched junction bases numbered 7, after V lost 5 bases and J lost 5 bases. This CDR3 is built from 14 residues. The CDR3 loop is CASSRTGPSTEAFF. CDR3 nucleotide sequence: TGTGCCAGCAGCCGGACAGGGCCCTCGACTGAAGCTTTCTTT.

This clone was observed a single time. The CDR3 loop is CASSLGKTNEKLFF. The CDR3 region has the DNA TGTGCCAGCAGCTTGGGGAAGACTAATGAAAAACTGTTTTTT. The chain uses TRBV5-6 and TRBJ1-4; D call uncertain. V gave up 0 bases and J gave up 2 bases, with 5 bases separating them. This CDR3 region has 14 residues. CDR1 SGHDT and CDR2 YYEEEE come from the germline V gene.

The rearrangement uses TRBV13 and TRBJ2-1; 13 bases match TRBD2. The CDR3 contains 20 residues. CDR1 and CDR2 from the germline V gene are PRHDT and FYEKMQ (reference sequence). Unmatched junction bases numbered 14, after V lost 4 bases and J lost 2 bases. CDR3 in amino acids: CASSSQTSGGNYAAYNEQFF. CDR3 bases: TGTGCCAGCAGCTCACAGACTAGCGGGGGGAACTATGCTGCCTACAATGAGCAGTTCTTC. Complete variable domain (other parts from reference TRBV13 and TRBJ2-1): AAGVIQSPRHLIKEKRETATLKCYPIPRHDTVYWYQQGPGQDPQFLISFYEKMQSDKGSIPDRFSAQQFSDYHSELNMSSLELGDSALYFCASSSQTSGGNYAAYNEQFFGPGTRLTVL.

This CDR3 is CATSRGTPGMSEQYF. The CDR3 bases are TGTGCCACCAGCAGAGGGACACCCGGTATGAGCGAGCAGTACTTC. This chain links TRBV15 with TRBJ2-7; maybe TRBD1 (5 bases). Germline loops: CDR1 LNHNV, CDR2 YYDKDF (reference sequence). V lost 1 base and J lost 6, with 16 bases in between. CDR3 length equals 15 residues.

The rearrangement links TRBV19 to TRBJ1-2, with 12 bases aligning to TRBD1. There are 17 residues in the CDR3. V dropped 6 bases and J dropped 2; count of bases not matched to a gene: 10. Per the germline V gene, CDR1 is LNHDA and CDR2 is SQIVND (reference sequence). In DNA form, the CDR3 reads TGTGCCAGTAGCCGGGGACAGGGGGCACCTTTCAACTATGGCTACACCTTC. The encoded protein is CASSRGQGAPFNYGYTF.

The V call is TRBV19, the J call TRBJ2-2; 8 nucleotides line up with TRBD1. J gave up 6 bases and V 2 bases, and 5 bases lay outside the gene matches. Germline V lookup: CDR1 LNHDA, CDR2 SQIVND (reference sequence). CDR3 size: 15 residues. The CDR3 coding sequence is TGTGCCAGTAGTATAAGTCAGGGGGCAGCCGGGGAGCTGTTTTTT. Amino acid sequence: CASSISQGAAGELFF.

This clone was recorded once. The chain combines TRBV7-8 with TRBJ2-7; possibly TRBD2 for D (6 bases). Germline CDR1 and CDR2: SGHVS and FQNEAQ. This CDR3 is 13 amino acids long. Trimming stripped 5 bases from V and 1 base from J, with 9 bases between. The CDR3 DNA follows: TGTGCCAGCAGCCCCGGGGGATCCTACGAGCAGTACTTC. This sequence encodes CASSPGGSYEQYF.

In this sample, this clone turned up once. V is TRBV2 and J is TRBJ1-1; D ambiguous. V lost 6 bases and J 3 bases, leaving 14 bases between the germline ends. CDR1 and CDR2 (germline): SNHLY, FYNNEI. The CDR3 spans 14 residues. The chain's CDR3 is CASSVRSTDTEAFF. The CDR3 coding sequence is TGTGCCAGCAGCGTACGTTCTACAGACACTGAAGCTTTCTTT. The full variable domain, its missing parts supplied by reference TRBV2 and TRBJ1-1, is EPEVTQTPSHQVTQMGQEVILRCVPISNHLYFYWYRQILGQKVEFLVSFYNNEISEKSEIFDDQFSVERPDGSNFTLKIRSTKLEDSAMYFCASSVRSTDTEAFFGQGTRLTVV.

The chain employs TRBV30 and TRBJ1-6; possibly TRBD1 for D (6 bases). The CDR3 runs 15 residues. Trimming removed 3 bases from V and 5 bases from J, with 14 bases in between. Germline CDR1 and CDR2: GTSNPN and SVGIG (reference sequence). For the CDR3, the DNA is TGTGCCTGGAGAGAACAGGGTTCGGATAATTCACCCCTCCACTTT. This codes for CAWREQGSDNSPLHF.

The chain couples TRBV7-9 to TRBJ2-5; D might be TRBD1 (6 bases). In germline, CDR1 is SEHNR, CDR2 FQNEAQ (reference sequence). V was cut by 6 bases and J by 1 base, with 15 bases left in between. This CDR3 contains 15 residues. The CDR3 sequence: CASSTGWGFQETQYF. In DNA, the CDR3 is TGTGCCAGCAGTACAGGGTGGGGATTCCAAGAGACCCAGTACTTC.